This is a list of T cell receptor beta chains from one sample in a study of cytomegalovirus exposure and HLA in healthy donors. Measured with immunoSEQ multiplex PCR; TCRdb has only the in-frame clones, and not every one. The sample consists of around 150,000 clones, 75% to 85% of them appearing once. Material for sequencing was PBMCs. The receptors derive from a male donor in good health and CMV-seronegative. CDR3s include the opening cysteine and the closing phenylalanine or tryptophan. The D gene is left open where the match is weak. Clone size is shown for a subset of rows, as once, few, many or a class of expanded clone.

cdr3_aa: CASSQERGQGGGEAFF
cdr3_nt: TGCGCCAGCAGCCAAGAGAGGGGGCAGGGAGGTGGTGAAGCTTTCTTT
clone_size: few
cdr3_length: 16
d_call: TRBD1
j_call: TRBJ1-1
v_call: TRBV4-3

cdr3_aa: CASSYGQLYEQYF
cdr3_nt: TGTGCCAGCAGTTACGGGCAACTTTACGAGCAGTACTTC
clone_size: few
cdr3_length: 13
d_call: -
j_call: TRBJ2-7
v_call: TRBV6-5

cdr3_aa: CASSWTGQPEAFF
cdr3_nt: TGTGCCAGCAGCTGGACGGGACAGCCTGAAGCTTTCTTT
clone_size: few
cdr3_length: 13
d_call: TRBD1
j_call: TRBJ1-1
v_call: TRBV5-6

cdr3_aa: CASSQDRGYEQYF
cdr3_nt: TGTGCCAGCAGCCAAGATCGGGGCTACGAGCAGTACTTC
clone_size: -
cdr3_length: 13
d_call: -
j_call: TRBJ2-7
v_call: TRBV4-2

cdr3_aa: CASSRDQGVQETQYF
cdr3_nt: TGTGCCAGCAGCCGAGATCAGGGTGTCCAAGAGACCCAGTACTTC
clone_size: -
cdr3_length: 15
d_call: -
j_call: TRBJ2-5
v_call: TRBV7-9

cdr3_aa: CASSNQADTEAFF
cdr3_nt: TGTGCCAGCAGCAACCAGGCAGACACTGAAGCTTTCTTT
clone_size: -
cdr3_length: 13
d_call: -
j_call: TRBJ1-1
v_call: TRBV7-2

cdr3_aa: CAWSSMRGGYGELFF
cdr3_nt: TGTGCCTGGAGTTCTATGCGGGGGGGTTATGGGGAGCTGTTTTTT
clone_size: -
cdr3_length: 15
d_call: TRBD2
j_call: TRBJ2-2
v_call: TRBV30

cdr3_aa: CASSPGVGGSYNEQFF
cdr3_nt: TGTGCCAGCAGCCCCGGTGTGGGGGGCTCCTACAATGAGCAGTTCTTC
clone_size: -
cdr3_length: 16
d_call: -
j_call: TRBJ2-1
v_call: TRBV7-3

cdr3_aa: CASSYGSNEQFF
cdr3_nt: TGTGCCAGCAGTTACGGCAGCAATGAGCAGTTCTTC
clone_size: -
cdr3_length: 12
d_call: -
j_call: TRBJ2-1
v_call: TRBV6-6

cdr3_aa: CASSQTAGRGNTIYF
cdr3_nt: TGCGCCAGCAGCCAGACCGCCGGGAGGGGAAACACCATATATTTT
clone_size: -
cdr3_length: 15
d_call: -
j_call: TRBJ1-3
v_call: TRBV5-1

cdr3_aa: CAWSVRGGNTGELFF
cdr3_nt: TGTGCCTGGAGTGTGAGGGGGGGAAACACCGGGGAGCTGTTTTTT
clone_size: -
cdr3_length: 15
d_call: -
j_call: TRBJ2-2
v_call: TRBV30

cdr3_aa: CASSYGAHYGYTF
cdr3_nt: TGTGCCAGCAGTTACGGGGCCCACTATGGCTACACCTTC
clone_size: -
cdr3_length: 13
d_call: -
j_call: TRBJ1-2
v_call: TRBV6-5

cdr3_aa: CASSQDRDRGETQYF
cdr3_nt: TGCGCCAGCAGCCAAGACCGGGACAGGGGAGAGACCCAGTACTTC
clone_size: -
cdr3_length: 15
d_call: TRBD1
j_call: TRBJ2-5
v_call: TRBV4-3

cdr3_aa: CASSYSAEANYGYTF
cdr3_nt: TGTGCCAGCAGTTACTCGGCAGAAGCTAACTATGGCTACACCTTC
clone_size: few
cdr3_length: 15
d_call: -
j_call: TRBJ1-2
v_call: TRBV6-5

cdr3_aa: CASSQWTPTDTQYF
cdr3_nt: TGCGCCAGCAGCCAATGGACACCCACAGATACGCAGTATTTT
clone_size: -
cdr3_length: 14
d_call: -
j_call: TRBJ2-3
v_call: TRBV4-1

cdr3_aa: CASSPRTGKKNEQFF
cdr3_nt: TGTGCCAGCAGCCCTAGGACAGGGAAAAAAAATGAGCAGTTCTTC
clone_size: -
cdr3_length: 15
d_call: TRBD1
j_call: TRBJ2-1
v_call: TRBV13

cdr3_aa: CASFYRAGATGELFF
cdr3_nt: TGTGCCAGCTTTTATCGAGCGGGGGCCACCGGGGAGCTGTTTTTT
clone_size: -
cdr3_length: 15
d_call: TRBD2
j_call: TRBJ2-2
v_call: TRBV5-8

cdr3_aa: CASSETSGGTDTQYF
cdr3_nt: TGTGCCAGCAGTGAGACTAGCGGGGGCACAGATACGCAGTATTTT
clone_size: -
cdr3_length: 15
d_call: TRBD2
j_call: TRBJ2-3
v_call: TRBV6-4

cdr3_aa: CASSPSPQGGDYGYTF
cdr3_nt: TGCGCCAGCAGCCCCTCCCCACAAGGGGGAGACTATGGCTACACCTTC
clone_size: -
cdr3_length: 16
d_call: -
j_call: TRBJ1-2
v_call: TRBV4-3

cdr3_aa: CAISVGRENTEAFF
cdr3_nt: TGTGCCATCAGTGTGGGCAGAGAGAACACTGAAGCTTTCTTT
clone_size: few
cdr3_length: 14
d_call: -
j_call: TRBJ1-1
v_call: TRBV10-3

cdr3_aa: CSVERTGDYGYTF
cdr3_nt: TGCAGCGTTGAAAGGACAGGGGACTATGGCTACACCTTC
clone_size: -
cdr3_length: 13
d_call: TRBD1
j_call: TRBJ1-2
v_call: TRBV29-1

cdr3_aa: CASRGTGEETQYF
cdr3_nt: TGTGCCAGCAGGGGGACAGGGGAAGAGACCCAGTACTTC
clone_size: -
cdr3_length: 13
d_call: TRBD1
j_call: TRBJ2-5
v_call: TRBV6-5

cdr3_aa: CAWGPTSILIEQYF
cdr3_nt: TGTGCCTGGGGGCCTACATCGATCCTAATCGAGCAGTACTTC
clone_size: -
cdr3_length: 14
d_call: -
j_call: TRBJ2-7
v_call: TRBV30

cdr3_aa: CASSFDPGTGGLEQYF
cdr3_nt: TGTGCCAGCAGCTTCGACCCGGGGACAGGGGGCCTCGAGCAGTACTTC
clone_size: -
cdr3_length: 16
d_call: TRBD1
j_call: TRBJ2-7
v_call: TRBV27

cdr3_aa: CAWSVQSGGQETQYF
cdr3_nt: TGTGCCTGGAGTGTCCAAAGCGGGGGGCAAGAGACCCAGTACTTC
clone_size: -
cdr3_length: 15
d_call: TRBD2
j_call: TRBJ2-5
v_call: TRBV30

cdr3_aa: CASSQEIIRRDRRYEQYF
cdr3_nt: TGCGCCAGCAGCCAAGAAATTATTCGCCGGGACAGGCGGTACGAGCAGTACTTC
clone_size: -
cdr3_length: 18
d_call: TRBD1
j_call: TRBJ2-7
v_call: TRBV4-1

cdr3_aa: CASSPINQAQPQHF
cdr3_nt: TGTGCCAGCTCACCGATCAACCAGGCTCAGCCCCAGCATTTT
clone_size: -
cdr3_length: 14
d_call: -
j_call: TRBJ1-5
v_call: TRBV18

cdr3_aa: CASSVLGSSYNEQFF
cdr3_nt: TGTGCCAGCAGCGTACTAGGGAGCTCCTACAATGAGCAGTTCTTC
clone_size: -
cdr3_length: 15
d_call: -
j_call: TRBJ2-1
v_call: TRBV7-6

cdr3_aa: CAWSVGTSGGAGDTQYF
cdr3_nt: TGTGCCTGGAGTGTGGGGACTAGCGGGGGGGCTGGAGATACGCAGTATTTT
clone_size: -
cdr3_length: 17
d_call: TRBD2
j_call: TRBJ2-3
v_call: TRBV30

cdr3_aa: CASSFWRQTLFEQYF
cdr3_nt: TGTGCCAGCAGCTTTTGGAGGCAGACATTGTTCGAGCAGTACTTC
clone_size: once
cdr3_length: 15
d_call: -
j_call: TRBJ2-7
v_call: TRBV5-6

cdr3_aa: CASTTGLAGEETQYF
cdr3_nt: TGTGCCAGTACCACAGGACTAGCGGGGGAGGAGACCCAGTACTTC
clone_size: -
cdr3_length: 15
d_call: TRBD2
j_call: TRBJ2-5
v_call: TRBV19

cdr3_aa: CASSPSGGVGGTDTQYF
cdr3_nt: TGTGCCAGTAGTCCTAGCGGGGGGGTAGGGGGCACAGATACGCAGTATTTT
clone_size: -
cdr3_length: 17
d_call: TRBD2
j_call: TRBJ2-3
v_call: TRBV19

cdr3_aa: CASSSQRGSTDTQYF
cdr3_nt: TGTGCCAGCAGTTCCCAGCGGGGGAGCACAGATACGCAGTATTTT
clone_size: -
cdr3_length: 15
d_call: TRBD2
j_call: TRBJ2-3
v_call: TRBV6-5

cdr3_aa: CASSNGGTKAFF
cdr3_nt: TGTGCCAGCTCGAACGGAGGGACGAAAGCTTTCTTT
clone_size: few
cdr3_length: 12
d_call: -
j_call: TRBJ1-1
v_call: TRBV18

cdr3_aa: CASSLPGQGNQPQHF
cdr3_nt: TGTGCCAGCAGTTTACCGGGACAGGGAAATCAGCCCCAGCATTTT
clone_size: few
cdr3_length: 15
d_call: TRBD1
j_call: TRBJ1-5
v_call: TRBV28

cdr3_aa: CAWSVRLRSGNTIYF
cdr3_nt: TGTGCCTGGAGTGTACGACTCCGCTCTGGAAACACCATATATTTT
clone_size: -
cdr3_length: 15
d_call: -
j_call: TRBJ1-3
v_call: TRBV30

cdr3_aa: CASLSSYNSPLHF
cdr3_nt: TGTGCCAGCCTCAGCTCCTATAATTCACCCCTCCACTTT
clone_size: -
cdr3_length: 13
d_call: -
j_call: TRBJ1-6
v_call: TRBV6-1

cdr3_aa: CASSSPSTGELFF
cdr3_nt: TGTGCCAGCAGTTCCCCGTCCACCGGGGAGCTGTTTTTT
clone_size: once
cdr3_length: 13
d_call: -
j_call: TRBJ2-2
v_call: TRBV27

cdr3_aa: CASKGGGADIKTQYF
cdr3_nt: TGCGCCAGCAAGGGCGGGGGGGCCGATATTAAGACCCAGTACTTC
clone_size: -
cdr3_length: 15
d_call: TRBD2
j_call: TRBJ2-5
v_call: TRBV5-1

cdr3_aa: CASNQGSGTEAFF
cdr3_nt: TGTGCCAGCAACCAGGGGAGTGGCACTGAAGCTTTCTTT
clone_size: -
cdr3_length: 13
d_call: -
j_call: TRBJ1-1
v_call: TRBV27

cdr3_aa: CASSGGLAGGSYEQYF
cdr3_nt: TGCGCCAGCAGTGGGGGGTTAGCGGGGGGATCCTACGAGCAGTACTTC
clone_size: once
cdr3_length: 16
d_call: TRBD2
j_call: TRBJ2-7
v_call: TRBV10-2

cdr3_aa: CASSLDASGVAGNTIYF
cdr3_nt: TGTGCCAGCAGCTTAGACGCGTCAGGGGTTGCTGGAAACACCATATATTTT
clone_size: -
cdr3_length: 17
d_call: -
j_call: TRBJ1-3
v_call: TRBV7-6

cdr3_aa: CASSSLGGAGTEAFF
cdr3_nt: TGTGCCAGCAGCTCTTTAGGGGGCGCGGGCACTGAAGCTTTCTTT
clone_size: -
cdr3_length: 15
d_call: TRBD1
j_call: TRBJ1-1
v_call: TRBV7-9

cdr3_aa: CASTLKGGETQYF
cdr3_nt: TGTGCCAGCACCCTTAAAGGGGGAGAGACCCAGTACTTC
clone_size: -
cdr3_length: 13
d_call: -
j_call: TRBJ2-5
v_call: TRBV7-2

cdr3_aa: CASIAPGRNGELFF
cdr3_nt: TGTGCCAGTATCGCCCCAGGGAGGAACGGGGAGCTGTTTTTT
clone_size: -
cdr3_length: 14
d_call: -
j_call: TRBJ2-2
v_call: TRBV19